Detailed here is one T cell receptor beta chain. This CDR3 is 15 amino acids long. V was shortened by 0 bases and J by 2 bases, with 11 bases between the two germline ends. Germline V gene lookup returns CDR1 SGDLS and CDR2 YYNGEE. The data are from a study of blood T cell repertoires in COVID-19. Looking at the study overall: The cDNA or gDNA used as material had been derived from T cells, B-cell-depleted T cells, or PBMCs.

Repertoires were generated with immunoSEQ multiplex PCR, while TCRdb's copy carries only in-frame clones and drops some. Of about 51,000 clones detected, 86% appear once; the ten largest clones hold about 4.1%. This sequence originates from a man of 80 years or more with active COVID-19. The chain uses TRBV9 and TRBJ2-5; D unresolved. What was sequenced was peripheral blood. CDR3 region: CASSVGVGRQETQYF. The CDR3 DNA reads as TGTGCCAGCAGCGTAGGTGTTGGCAGACAAGAGACCCAGTACTTC.